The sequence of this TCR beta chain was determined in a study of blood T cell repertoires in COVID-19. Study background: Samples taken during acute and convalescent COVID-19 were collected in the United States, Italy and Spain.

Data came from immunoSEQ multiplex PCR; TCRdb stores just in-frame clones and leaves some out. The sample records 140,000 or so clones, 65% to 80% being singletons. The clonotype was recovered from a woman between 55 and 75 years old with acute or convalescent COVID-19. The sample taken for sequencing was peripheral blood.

CDR3 bases: TGTGCCAGCAGGTTGGGACCGGGACAGACCGGCAGGACCGGGGAGCTGTTTTTT. Translation: CASRLGPGQTGRTGELFF. The chain is built from TRBV7-6 and TRBJ2-2; 7 bases match TRBD1. Germline loops: CDR1 SGHVS, CDR2 FNYEAQ. Germline trimming cut 6 bases from V and 5 bases from J; bases unmatched to any gene: 18. The CDR3 runs to 18 residues. Supplemented by reference TRBV7-6 and TRBJ2-2, the full variable domain reads GAGVSQSPRYKVTKRGQDVALRCDPISGHVSLYWYRQALGQGPEFLTYFNYEAQQDKSGLPNDRFSAERPEGSISTLTIQRTEQRDSAMYRCASRLGPGQTGRTGELFFGEGSRLTVL.